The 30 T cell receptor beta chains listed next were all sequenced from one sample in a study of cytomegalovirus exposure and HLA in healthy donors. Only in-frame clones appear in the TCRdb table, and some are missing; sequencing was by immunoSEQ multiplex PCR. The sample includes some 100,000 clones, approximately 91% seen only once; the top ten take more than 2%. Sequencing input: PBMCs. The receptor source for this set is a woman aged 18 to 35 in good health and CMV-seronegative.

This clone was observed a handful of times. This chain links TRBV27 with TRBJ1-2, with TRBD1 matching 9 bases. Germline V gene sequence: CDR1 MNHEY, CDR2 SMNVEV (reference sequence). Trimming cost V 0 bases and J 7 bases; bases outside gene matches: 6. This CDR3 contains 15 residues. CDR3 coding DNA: TGTGCCAGCAGTTTATCTACAGGGGGCGGAGGTGGCTACACCTTC. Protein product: CASSLSTGGGGGYTF.

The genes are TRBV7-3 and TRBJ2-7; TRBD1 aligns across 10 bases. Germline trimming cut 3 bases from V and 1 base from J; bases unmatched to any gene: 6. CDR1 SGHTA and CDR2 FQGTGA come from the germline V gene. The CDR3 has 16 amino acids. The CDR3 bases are TGTGCCAGCAGCTTGACCCCGGGACAGGGGTCCTACGAGCAGTACTTC. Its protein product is CASSLTPGQGSYEQYF.

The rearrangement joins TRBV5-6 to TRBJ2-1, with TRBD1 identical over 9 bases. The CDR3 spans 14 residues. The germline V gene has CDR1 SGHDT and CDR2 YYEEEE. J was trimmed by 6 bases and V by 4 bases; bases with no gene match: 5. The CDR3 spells CASSHTDRGNEQFF. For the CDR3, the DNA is TGTGCCAGCAGCCACACGGACAGGGGCAATGAGCAGTTCTTC.

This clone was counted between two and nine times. The CDR3, as DNA: TGTGCCAGCAGCCTTAGCGGGAGGGGGACAGATACGCAGTATTTT. Protein sequence: CASSLSGRGTDTQYF. The V and J genes are TRBV28 and TRBJ2-3; TRBD2 matches at 11 bases. After removal of 6 bases from V and 3 bases from J, the junction contained 5 bases not matched to a gene. Germline assignment: CDR1 MDHEN and CDR2 SYDVKM. This CDR3 has 15 amino acids.

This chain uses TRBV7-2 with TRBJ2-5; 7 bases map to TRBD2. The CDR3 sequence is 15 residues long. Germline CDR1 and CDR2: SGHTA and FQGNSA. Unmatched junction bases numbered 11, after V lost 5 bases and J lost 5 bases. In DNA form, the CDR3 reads TGTGCCAGCAGCGTACAGCGGGAAAAGGGGGAGACCCAGTACTTC. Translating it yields CASSVQREKGETQYF.

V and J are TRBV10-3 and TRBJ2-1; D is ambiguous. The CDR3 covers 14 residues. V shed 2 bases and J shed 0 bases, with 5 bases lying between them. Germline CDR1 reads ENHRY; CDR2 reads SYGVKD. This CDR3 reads CAISEPSSYNEQFF. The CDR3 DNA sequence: TGTGCCATCAGTGAGCCCAGCTCCTACAATGAGCAGTTCTTC.

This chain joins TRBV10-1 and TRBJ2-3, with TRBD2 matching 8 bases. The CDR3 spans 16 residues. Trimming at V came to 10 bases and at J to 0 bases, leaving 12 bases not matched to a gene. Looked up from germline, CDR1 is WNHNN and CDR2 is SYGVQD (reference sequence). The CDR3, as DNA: TGCGCCATCTGGACTAGCAGAACACCTAGCACAGATACGCAGTATTTT. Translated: CAIWTSRTPSTDTQYF.

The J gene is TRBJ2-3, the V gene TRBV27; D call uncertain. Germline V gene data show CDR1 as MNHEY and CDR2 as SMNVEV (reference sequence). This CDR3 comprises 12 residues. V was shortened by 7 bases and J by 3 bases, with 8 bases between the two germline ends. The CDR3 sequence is CASKSGTDTQYF. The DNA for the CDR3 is TGTGCCAGCAAGAGTGGTACAGATACGCAGTATTTT.

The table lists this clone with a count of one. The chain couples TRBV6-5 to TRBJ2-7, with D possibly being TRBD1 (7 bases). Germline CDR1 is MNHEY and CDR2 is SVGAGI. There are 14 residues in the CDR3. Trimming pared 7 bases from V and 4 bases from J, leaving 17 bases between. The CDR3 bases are TGTGCCAGCACGCAGGGGGGTGGGCCTTACGAGCAGTACTTC. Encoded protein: CASTQGGGPYEQYF.

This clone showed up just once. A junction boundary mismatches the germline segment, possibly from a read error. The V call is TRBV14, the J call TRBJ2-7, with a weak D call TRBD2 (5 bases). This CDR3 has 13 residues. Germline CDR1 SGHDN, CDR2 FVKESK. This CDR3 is CASGQGLLYEQYF. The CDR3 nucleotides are TGTGCCAGCGGCCAAGGACTGCTCTACGAGCAGTACTTC. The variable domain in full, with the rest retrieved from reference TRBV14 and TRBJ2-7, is EAGVTQFPSHSVIEKGQTVTLRCDPISGHDNLYWYRRVMGKEIKFLLHFVKESKQDESGMPNNRFLAERTGGTYSTLKVQPAELEDSGVYFCASGQGLLYEQYFGPGTRLTVT.

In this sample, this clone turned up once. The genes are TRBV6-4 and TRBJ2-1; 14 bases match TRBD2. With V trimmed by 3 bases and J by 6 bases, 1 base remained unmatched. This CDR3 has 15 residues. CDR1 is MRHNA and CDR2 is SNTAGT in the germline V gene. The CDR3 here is CASSDGLAGGNEQFF. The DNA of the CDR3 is TGTGCCAGCAGTGATGGACTAGCGGGAGGCAATGAGCAGTTCTTC.

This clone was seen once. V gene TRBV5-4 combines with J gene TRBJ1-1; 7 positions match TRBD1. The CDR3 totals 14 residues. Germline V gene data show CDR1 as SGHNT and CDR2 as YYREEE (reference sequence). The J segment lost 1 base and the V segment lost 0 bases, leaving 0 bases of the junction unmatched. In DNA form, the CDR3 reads TGTGCCAGCAGCTTGGCAGGGGGGAACACTGAAGCTTTCTTT. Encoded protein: CASSLAGGNTEAFF.

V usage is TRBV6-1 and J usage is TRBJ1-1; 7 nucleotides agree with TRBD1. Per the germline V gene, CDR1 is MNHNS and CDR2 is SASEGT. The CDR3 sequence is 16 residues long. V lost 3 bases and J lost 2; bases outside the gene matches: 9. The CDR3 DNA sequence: TGTGCCAGCAGTGACCGACAGGGCGGGATAAACACTGAAGCTTTCTTT. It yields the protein CASSDRQGGINTEAFF.

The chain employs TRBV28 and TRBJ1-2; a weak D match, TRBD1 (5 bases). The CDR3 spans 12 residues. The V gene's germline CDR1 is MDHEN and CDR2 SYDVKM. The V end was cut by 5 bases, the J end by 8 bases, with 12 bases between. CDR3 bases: TGTGCCAGCAGTCCTAGGGGTTACGGCTACACCTTC. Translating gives CASSPRGYGYTF.

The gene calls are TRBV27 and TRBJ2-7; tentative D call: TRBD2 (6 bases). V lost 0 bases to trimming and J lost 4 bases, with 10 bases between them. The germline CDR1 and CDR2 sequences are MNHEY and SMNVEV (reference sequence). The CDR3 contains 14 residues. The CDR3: CASSLSRRGYEQYF. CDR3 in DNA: TGTGCCAGCAGTTTATCGAGGAGGGGATACGAGCAGTACTTC.

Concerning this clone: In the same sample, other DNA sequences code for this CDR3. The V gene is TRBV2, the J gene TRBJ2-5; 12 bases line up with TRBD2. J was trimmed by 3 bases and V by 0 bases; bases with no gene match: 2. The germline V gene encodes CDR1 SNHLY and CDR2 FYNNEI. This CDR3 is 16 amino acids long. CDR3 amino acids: CASSEARLAGEETQYF. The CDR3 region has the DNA TGTGCCAGCAGTGAAGCGAGACTAGCGGGAGAAGAGACCCAGTACTTC.

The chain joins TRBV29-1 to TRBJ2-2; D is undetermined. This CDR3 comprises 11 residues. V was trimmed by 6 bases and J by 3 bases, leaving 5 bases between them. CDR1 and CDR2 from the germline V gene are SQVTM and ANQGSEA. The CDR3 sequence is CSVGDTGELFF. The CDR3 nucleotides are TGCAGCGTAGGAGACACCGGGGAGCTGTTTTTT.

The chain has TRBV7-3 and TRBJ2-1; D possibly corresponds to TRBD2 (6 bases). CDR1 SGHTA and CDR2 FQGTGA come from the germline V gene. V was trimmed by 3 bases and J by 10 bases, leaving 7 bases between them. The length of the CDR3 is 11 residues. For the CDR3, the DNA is TGTGCCAGCAGCTTTGGGGGGGAGCAGTTCTTC. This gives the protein CASSFGGEQFF.

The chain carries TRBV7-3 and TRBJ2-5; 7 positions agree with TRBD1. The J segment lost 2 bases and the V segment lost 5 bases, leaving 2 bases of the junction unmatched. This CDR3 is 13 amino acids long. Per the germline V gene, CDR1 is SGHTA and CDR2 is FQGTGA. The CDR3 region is CASSRGQQETQYF. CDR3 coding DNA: TGTGCCAGCAGCCGGGGACAGCAAGAGACCCAGTACTTC.

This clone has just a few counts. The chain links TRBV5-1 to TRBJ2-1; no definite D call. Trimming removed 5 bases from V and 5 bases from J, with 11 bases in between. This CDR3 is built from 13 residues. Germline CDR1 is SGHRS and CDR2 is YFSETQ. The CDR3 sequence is CASRPFTDNEQFF. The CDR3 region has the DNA TGCGCCAGCAGGCCGTTCACTGACAATGAGCAGTTCTTC.

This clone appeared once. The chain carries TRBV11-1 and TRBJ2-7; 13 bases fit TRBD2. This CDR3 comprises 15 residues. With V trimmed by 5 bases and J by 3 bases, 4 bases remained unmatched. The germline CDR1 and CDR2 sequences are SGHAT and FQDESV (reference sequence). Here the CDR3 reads CASSRGTSGIYEQYF. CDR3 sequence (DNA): TGTGCCAGCAGCAGAGGGACTAGCGGGATCTACGAGCAGTACTTC.

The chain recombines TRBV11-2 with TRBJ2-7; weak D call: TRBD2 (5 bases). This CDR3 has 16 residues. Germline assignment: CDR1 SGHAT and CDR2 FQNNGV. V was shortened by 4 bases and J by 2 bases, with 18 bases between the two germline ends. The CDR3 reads CASSSLGLTPAYEQYF. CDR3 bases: TGTGCCAGCAGCTCACTAGGACTCACGCCTGCCTACGAGCAGTACTTC. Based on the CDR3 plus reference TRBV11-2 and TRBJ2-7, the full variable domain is EAGVAQSPRYKIIEKRQSVAFWCNPISGHATLYWYQQILGQGPKLLIQFQNNGVVDDSQLPKDRFSAERLKGVDSTLKIQPAKLEDSAVYLCASSSLGLTPAYEQYFGPGTRLTVT.

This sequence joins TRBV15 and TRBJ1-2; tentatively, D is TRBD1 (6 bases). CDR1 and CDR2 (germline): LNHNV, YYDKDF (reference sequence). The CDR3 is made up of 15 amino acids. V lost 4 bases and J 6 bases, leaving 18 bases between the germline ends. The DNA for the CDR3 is TGTGCCACCAGCACCCTAAGCAGAACAGGGAATGGCTACACCTTC. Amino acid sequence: CATSTLSRTGNGYTF.

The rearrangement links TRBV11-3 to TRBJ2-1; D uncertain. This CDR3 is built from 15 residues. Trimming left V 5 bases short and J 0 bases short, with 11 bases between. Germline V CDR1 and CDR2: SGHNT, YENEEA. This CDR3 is CASSRTTASYNEQFF. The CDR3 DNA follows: TGTGCCAGCAGCCGTACTACCGCCTCCTACAATGAGCAGTTCTTC.

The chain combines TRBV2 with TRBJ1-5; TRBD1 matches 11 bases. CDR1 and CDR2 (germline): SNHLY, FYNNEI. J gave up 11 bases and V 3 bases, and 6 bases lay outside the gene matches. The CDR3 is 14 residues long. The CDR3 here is CASSDGTGGMTQHF. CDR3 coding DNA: TGTGCCAGCAGTGATGGGACAGGGGGAATGACCCAGCATTTT.

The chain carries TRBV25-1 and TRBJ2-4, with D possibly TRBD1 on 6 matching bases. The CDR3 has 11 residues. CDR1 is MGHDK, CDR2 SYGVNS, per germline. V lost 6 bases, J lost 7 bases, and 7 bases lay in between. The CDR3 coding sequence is TGTGCCAGCAGAACAGGGAACATTCAGTACTTC. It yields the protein CASRTGNIQYF.

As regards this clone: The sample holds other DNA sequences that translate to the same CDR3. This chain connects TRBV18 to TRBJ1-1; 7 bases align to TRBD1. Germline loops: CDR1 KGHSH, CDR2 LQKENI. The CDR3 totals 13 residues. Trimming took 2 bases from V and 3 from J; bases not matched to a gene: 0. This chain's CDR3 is CASSPDRDTEAFF. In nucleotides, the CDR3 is TGTGCCAGCTCACCAGACAGGGACACTGAAGCTTTCTTT.

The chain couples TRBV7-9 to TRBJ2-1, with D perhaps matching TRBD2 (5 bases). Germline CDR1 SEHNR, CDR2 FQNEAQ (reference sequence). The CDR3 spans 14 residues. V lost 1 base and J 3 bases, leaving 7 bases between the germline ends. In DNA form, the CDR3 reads TGTGCCAGCAGCTTAGGGGAGCTCTACAATGAGCAGTTCTTC. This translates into CASSLGELYNEQFF.

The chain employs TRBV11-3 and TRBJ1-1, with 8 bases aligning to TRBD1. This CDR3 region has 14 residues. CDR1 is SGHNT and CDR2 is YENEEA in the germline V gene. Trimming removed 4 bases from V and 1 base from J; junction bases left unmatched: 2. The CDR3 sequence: CASSSRGPNTEAFF. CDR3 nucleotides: TGTGCCAGCAGCTCCAGGGGGCCGAACACTGAAGCTTTCTTT. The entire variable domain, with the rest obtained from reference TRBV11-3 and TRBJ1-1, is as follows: EAGVVQSPRYKIIEKKQPVAFWCNPISGHNTLYWYLQNLGQGPELLIRYENEEAVDDSQLPKDRFSAERLKGVDSTLKIQPAELGDSAVYLCASSSRGPNTEAFFGQGTRLTVV.

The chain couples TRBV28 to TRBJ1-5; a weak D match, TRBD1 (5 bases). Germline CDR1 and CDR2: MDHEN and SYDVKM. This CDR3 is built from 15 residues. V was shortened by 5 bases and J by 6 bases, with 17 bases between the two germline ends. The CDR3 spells CASSAVGGPGQPQHF. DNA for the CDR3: TGTGCCAGCAGTGCCGTCGGGGGTCCGGGTCAGCCCCAGCATTTT.